This T cell receptor (beta chain) appears in the sequencing data of a study of shared clonotypes between healthy human individuals. General study points: Sampling covered nothing but blood. Tissue TCR repertoires likely differ from those found in blood. The study generally estimated greater richness for naive than memory subsets.

Clones were read by immunoSEQ multiplex PCR, and TCRdb kept only the in-frame ones, dropping some. The sample includes fewer than 3 million clones, about 90% of them seen just once. V was trimmed by 1 base and J by 3 bases, leaving 9 bases between them. The CDR3 has 15 residues. The germline V gene has CDR1 SGHDN and CDR2 FVKESK. About this clone itself: Its specificity is unknown.

This chain uses TRBV14 with TRBJ2-2; a weak D match, TRBD2 (6 bases). This receptor was obtained from a man aged 18-30 years in good health. Some clones in this sample may be carry-over from other donors' samples. The sequenced material came from naive CD4+ T cells from PBMCs. Indicated subset: CD45RA+ positively selected. This CDR3 is CASSQGGTHTGELFF. CDR3 in DNA: TGTGCCAGCAGCCAAGGCGGGACTCACACCGGGGAGCTGTTTTTT.